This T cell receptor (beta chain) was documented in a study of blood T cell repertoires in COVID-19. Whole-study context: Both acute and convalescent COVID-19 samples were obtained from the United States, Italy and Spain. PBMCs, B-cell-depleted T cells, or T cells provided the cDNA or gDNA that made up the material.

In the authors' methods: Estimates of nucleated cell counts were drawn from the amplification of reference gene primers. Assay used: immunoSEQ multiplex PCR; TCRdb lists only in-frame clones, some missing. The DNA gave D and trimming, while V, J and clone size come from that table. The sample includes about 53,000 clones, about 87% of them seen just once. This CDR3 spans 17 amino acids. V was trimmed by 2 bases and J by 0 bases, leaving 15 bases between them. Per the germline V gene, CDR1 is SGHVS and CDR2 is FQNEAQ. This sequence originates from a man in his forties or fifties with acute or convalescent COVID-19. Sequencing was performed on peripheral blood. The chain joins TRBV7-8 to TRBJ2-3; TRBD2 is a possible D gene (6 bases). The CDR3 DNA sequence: TGTGCCAGCAGCTTACTGGGACGGGGGATTAGCACAGATACGCAGTATTTT. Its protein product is CASSLLGRGISTDTQYF.